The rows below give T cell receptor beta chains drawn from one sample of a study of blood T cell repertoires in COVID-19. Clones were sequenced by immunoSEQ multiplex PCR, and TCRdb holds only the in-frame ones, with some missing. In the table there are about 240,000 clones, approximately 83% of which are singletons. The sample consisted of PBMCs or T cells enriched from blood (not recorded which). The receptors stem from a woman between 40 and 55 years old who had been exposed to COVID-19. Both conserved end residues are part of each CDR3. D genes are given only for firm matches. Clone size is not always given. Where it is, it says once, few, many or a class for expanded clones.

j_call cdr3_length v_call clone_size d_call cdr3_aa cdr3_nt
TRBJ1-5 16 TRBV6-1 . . CASSEWRGYSNQPQHF TGTGCCAGCAGTGAATGGAGGGGTTATAGCAATCAGCCCCAGCATTTT
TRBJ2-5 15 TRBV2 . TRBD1 CASSEEGTGRETQYF TGTGCCAGCAGTGAAGAAGGGACAGGGAGGGAGACCCAGTACTTC
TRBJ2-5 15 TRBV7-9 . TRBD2 CASSLALAEQETQYF TGTGCCAGCAGCTTAGCACTAGCGGAGCAAGAGACCCAGTACTTC
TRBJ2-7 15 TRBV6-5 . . CASSYQLGGVFEQYF TGTGCCAGCAGTTATCAGCTCGGCGGGGTATTCGAGCAGTACTTC
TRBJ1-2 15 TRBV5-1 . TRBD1 CASSYAGTANYGYTF TGCGCCAGCAGCTACGCCGGGACAGCGAACTATGGCTACACCTTC
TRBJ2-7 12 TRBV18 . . CASSPDGAEQYF TGTGCCAGCTCACCGGATGGGGCGGAGCAGTACTTC
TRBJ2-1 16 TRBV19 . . CASHQVGRGRINEQFF TGTGCCAGTCACCAGGTAGGGAGGGGGAGAATCAATGAGCAGTTCTTC
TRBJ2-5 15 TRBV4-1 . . CASSLRTRNQETQYF TGCGCCAGCAGCCTTCGTACGCGAAACCAAGAGACCCAGTACTTC
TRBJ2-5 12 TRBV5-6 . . CASSPGTLAQYF TGTGCCAGCAGCCCCGGGACTCTGGCCCAGTACTTC
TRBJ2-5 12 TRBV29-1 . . CSVRPPGETQYF TGCAGCGTTCGCCCGCCAGGAGAGACCCAGTACTTC
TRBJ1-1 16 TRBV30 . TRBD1 CAWIPLPGQGLTEAFF TGTGCCTGGATCCCCCTCCCCGGACAGGGTTTGACTGAAGCTTTCTTT
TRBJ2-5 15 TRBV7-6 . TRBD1 CASSLGQGASETQYF TGTGCCAGCAGCTTAGGACAGGGGGCGTCAGAGACCCAGTACTTC
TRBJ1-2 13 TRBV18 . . CASSPGADYGYTF TGTGCCAGCTCACCAGGGGCGGATTATGGCTACACCTTC
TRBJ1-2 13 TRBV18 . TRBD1 CASLGQGEYGYTF TGTGCCAGCTTGGGACAGGGTGAATATGGCTACACCTTC
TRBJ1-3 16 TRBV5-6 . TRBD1 CASSLPGTGSGNTIYF TGTGCCAGCAGCCTGCCGGGGACAGGGTCTGGAAACACCATATATTTT
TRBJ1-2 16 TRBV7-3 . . CASSSHKGPDAGGYTF TGTGCCAGCAGCTCCCATAAGGGTCCAGATGCGGGTGGCTACACCTTC
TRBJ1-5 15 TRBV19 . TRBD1 CASSIAGTGGQPQHF TGTGCCAGTAGTATAGCCGGGACAGGGGGTCAGCCCCAGCATTTT
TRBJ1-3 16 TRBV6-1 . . CASSEAVSSSGNTIYF TGTGCCAGCAGTGAAGCAGTCTCCAGCTCTGGAAACACCATATATTTT
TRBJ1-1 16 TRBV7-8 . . CASSFLGSMSLLEAFF TGTGCCAGCAGCTTTTTGGGCAGCATGTCCTTACTTGAAGCTTTCTTT
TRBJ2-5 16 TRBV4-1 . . CASSPTGGLDEETQYF TGCGCCAGCAGCCCGACAGGCGGTTTAGACGAAGAGACCCAGTACTTC
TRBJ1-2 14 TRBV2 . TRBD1 CASRLGQGTYGYTF TGTGCCAGCAGGCTGGGACAGGGGACTTATGGCTACACCTTC
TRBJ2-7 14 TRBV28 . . CASRVGGPSYEQYF TGTGCCAGCCGGGTCGGCGGCCCCTCCTACGAGCAGTACTTC
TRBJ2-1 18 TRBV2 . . CATLPRAGFVGGYNEQFF TGTGCCACATTACCACGGGCTGGCTTTGTCGGGGGCTACAATGAGCAGTTCTTC
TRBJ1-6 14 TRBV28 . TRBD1 CASRPATGVYPLHF TGTGCCAGCAGGCCCGCTACAGGGGTTTATCCCCTCCACTTT
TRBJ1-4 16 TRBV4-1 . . CASSHRGQADNEKLFF TGCGCCAGCAGCCATAGAGGGCAGGCGGATAATGAAAAACTGTTTTTT
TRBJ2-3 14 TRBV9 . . CASSPQGPWDTQYF TGTGCCAGCAGCCCACAGGGACCTTGGGATACGCAGTATTTT
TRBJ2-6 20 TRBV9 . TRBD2 CASSVRLAGEPSSGANVLTF TGTGCCAGCAGCGTCAGACTAGCGGGGGAGCCCTCCTCTGGGGCCAACGTCCTGACTTTC
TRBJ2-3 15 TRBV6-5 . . CASSYSGGGTDTQYF TGTGCCAGCAGTTACTCAGGCGGGGGCACAGATACGCAGTATTTT
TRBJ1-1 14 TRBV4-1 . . CASSQDQGSNEAFF TGCGCCAGCAGCCAAGATCAGGGGTCGAATGAAGCTTTCTTT
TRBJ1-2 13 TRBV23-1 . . CASSPLYRDGYTF TGCGCCAGCAGTCCATTGTACAGGGATGGCTACACCTTC
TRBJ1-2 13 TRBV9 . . CASSADTPYGYTF TGTGCCAGCAGCGCGGACACTCCCTATGGCTACACCTTC
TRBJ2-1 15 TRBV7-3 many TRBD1 CASSLDPHRGHEQFF TGTGCCAGCAGCTTAGATCCCCACAGGGGCCATGAGCAGTTCTTC
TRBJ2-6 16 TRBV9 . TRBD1 CASSPGTGSGANVLTF TGTGCCAGCAGCCCAGGGACAGGGTCTGGGGCCAACGTCCTGACTTTC
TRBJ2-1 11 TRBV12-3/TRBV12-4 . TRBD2 CASSRGDEQFF TGTGCCAGCAGTCGGGGGGATGAGCAGTTCTTC
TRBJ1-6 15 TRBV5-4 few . CASSLSRGINSPLHF TGTGCCAGCAGCTTATCCAGGGGTATTAATTCACCCCTCCACTTT
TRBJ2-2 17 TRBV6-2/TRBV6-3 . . CASSYPLQGRRTGELFF TGTGCCAGCAGTTACCCTCTTCAGGGGCGACGCACCGGGGAGCTGTTTTTT